This T cell receptor (beta chain) appears in the sequencing data of a study of shared clonotypes between healthy human individuals. About the study: The donor pool was made up of a couple of women and a few men aged 18 to 49.

This clone was counted a single time. V lost 5 bases and J lost 3; bases outside the gene matches: 7. This CDR3 has 14 amino acids. Looked up from germline, CDR1 is GTSNPN and CDR2 is SVGIG (reference sequence). Produced via immunoSEQ multiplex PCR; TCRdb's table is partial and in-frame only. Among 330,000 or so clones listed, about 73% were seen once. The clonotype originates from a man aged 25-45 years in good health. The source material was memory CD4+ T cells sorted from blood. Subset specified: CD45RA-negative fraction. The genes are TRBV30 and TRBJ2-1; 7 bases agree with TRBD1. The CDR3 region is CAWAPDRYYNEQFF. In DNA, the CDR3 is TGTGCCTGGGCCCCGGACAGGTACTACAATGAGCAGTTCTTC.